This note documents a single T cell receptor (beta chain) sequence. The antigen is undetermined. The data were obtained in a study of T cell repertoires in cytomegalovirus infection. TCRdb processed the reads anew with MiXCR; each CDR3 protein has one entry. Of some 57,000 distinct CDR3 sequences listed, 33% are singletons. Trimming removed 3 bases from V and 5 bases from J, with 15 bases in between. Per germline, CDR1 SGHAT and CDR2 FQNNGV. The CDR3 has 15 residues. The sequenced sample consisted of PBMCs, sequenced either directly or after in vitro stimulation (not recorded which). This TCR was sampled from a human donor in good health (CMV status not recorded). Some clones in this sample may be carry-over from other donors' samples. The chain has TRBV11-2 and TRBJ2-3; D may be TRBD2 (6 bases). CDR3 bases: TGTGCCAGCAGCTTGTTCTTGCGGGAAGAAGATACGCAGTATTTT. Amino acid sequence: CASSLFLREEDTQYF.